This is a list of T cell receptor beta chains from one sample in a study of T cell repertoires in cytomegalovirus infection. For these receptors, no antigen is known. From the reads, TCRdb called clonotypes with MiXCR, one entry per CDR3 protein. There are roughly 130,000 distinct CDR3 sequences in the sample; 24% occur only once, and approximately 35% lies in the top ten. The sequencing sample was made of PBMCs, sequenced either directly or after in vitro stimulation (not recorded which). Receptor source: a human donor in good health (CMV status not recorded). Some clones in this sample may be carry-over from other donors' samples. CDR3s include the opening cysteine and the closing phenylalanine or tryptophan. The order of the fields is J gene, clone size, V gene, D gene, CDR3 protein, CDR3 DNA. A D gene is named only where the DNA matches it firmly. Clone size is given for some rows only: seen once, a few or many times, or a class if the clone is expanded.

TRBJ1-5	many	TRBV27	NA	CASSLSWGYQPQHF	TGTGCCAGCAGTTTATCGTGGGGTTATCAGCCCCAGCATTTT
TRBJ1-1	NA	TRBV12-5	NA	CASGLWRGSEETEAFF	TGTGCTAGTGGTTTGTGGAGGGGCTCAGAGGAAACTGAAGCTTTCTTT
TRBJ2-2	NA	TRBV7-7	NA	CASSLLSPALAGELFF	TGTGCTAGCAGCTTACTAAGTCCGGCTCTCGCCGGGGAGCTGTTTTTT
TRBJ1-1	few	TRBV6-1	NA	CASSELIRTEAFF	TGTGCCAGCAGTGAACTTATAAGGACTGAAGCTTTCTTT
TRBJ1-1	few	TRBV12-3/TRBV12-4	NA	CASIRTAGETFF	TGTGCCAGCATAAGGACAGCCGGTGAAACTTTCTTT
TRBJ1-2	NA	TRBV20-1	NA	CSAPQKGPYGYTF	TGCAGTGCTCCTCAAAAAGGTCCTTATGGCTACACCTTC
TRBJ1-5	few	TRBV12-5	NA	CASGLVIGQGSNQPQHF	TGTGCTAGTGGTTTGGTAATTGGGCAGGGGAGTAATCAGCCCCAGCATTTT
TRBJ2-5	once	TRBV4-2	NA	CASSQEISGETQYF	TGTGCCAGCAGCCAAGAAATTAGTGGAGAGACCCAGTACTTC
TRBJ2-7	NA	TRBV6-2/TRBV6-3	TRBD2	CASSYQAGGPPYEQYF	TGTGCCAGCAGTTACCAAGCGGGAGGGCCCCCCTACGAGCAGTACTTC
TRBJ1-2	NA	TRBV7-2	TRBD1	CASSVGTGSGSYTF	TGTGCCAGCAGCGTCGGGACAGGGAGTGGAAGCTACACCTTC
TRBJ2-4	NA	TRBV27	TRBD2	CASSSPRLAGDIQYF	TGTGCCAGCAGTTCCCCACGACTAGCGGGAGACATTCAGTACTTC
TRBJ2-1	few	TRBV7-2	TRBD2	CASSPDPLAGGHEQFF	TGTGCCAGCAGCCCCGACCCGCTAGCGGGAGGTCACGAGCAGTTCTTC
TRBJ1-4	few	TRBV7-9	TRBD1	CASSGPGQGAQEEEKLFF	TGTGCCAGCAGCGGACCGGGACAGGGGGCGCAGGAAGAAGAAAAACTGTTTTTT
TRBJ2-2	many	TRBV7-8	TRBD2	CASSPGTSGLTGELFF	TGTGCCAGCAGCCCCGGGACTAGCGGACTCACCGGGGAGCTGTTTTTT
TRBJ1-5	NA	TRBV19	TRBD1	CASSASGQGNQPQHF	TGTGCCAGTAGTGCATCGGGACAGGGCAATCAGCCCCAGCATTTT
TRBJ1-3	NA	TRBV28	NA	CASREAGNTIYF	TGTGCCAGCAGGGAAGCTGGAAACACCATATATTTT
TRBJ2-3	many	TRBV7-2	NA	CASSFVTKDTQYF	TGTGCCAGCAGCTTTGTAACAAAGGATACGCAGTATTTT
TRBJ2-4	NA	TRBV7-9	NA	CASSLTNEDIQYF	TGTGCCAGCAGCTTAACTAATGAAGACATTCAGTACTTC
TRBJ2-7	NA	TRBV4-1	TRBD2	CASSQVTSGIYEQYF	TGCGCCAGCAGCCAAGTTACTAGCGGGATCTACGAGCAGTACTTC
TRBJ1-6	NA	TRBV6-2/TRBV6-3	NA	CASSPRRQDHNSPLHF	TGTGCCAGCAGTCCCCGCCGACAGGACCACAATTCACCCCTCCACTTT
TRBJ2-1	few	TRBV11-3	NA	CASSLSSGVYNEQFF	TGTGCCAGCAGCTTATCCAGCGGAGTCTACAATGAGCAGTTCTTC
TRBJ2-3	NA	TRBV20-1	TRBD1	CSATGGVIETDTQYF	TGCAGTGCCACAGGGGGCGTAATAGAAACAGATACGCAGTATTTT
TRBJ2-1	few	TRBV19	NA	CASSIQADNEQFF	TGTGCCAGTAGTATTCAAGCGGACAATGAGCAGTTCTTC
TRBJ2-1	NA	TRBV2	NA	CARGGGERFF	TGTGCCAGAGGAGGGGGAGAGAGGTTCTTC
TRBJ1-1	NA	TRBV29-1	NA	CSVERDTEAFF	TGCAGCGTTGAAAGGGACACTGAAGCTTTCTTT
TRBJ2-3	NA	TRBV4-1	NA	CASSQDPGIADTQYF	TGCGCCAGCAGCCAAGATCCGGGTATAGCAGATACGCAGTATTTT
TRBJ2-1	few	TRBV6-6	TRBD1	CASSYLGQGFDEQFF	TGTGCCAGCAGTTACTTGGGACAGGGATTCGATGAGCAGTTCTTC
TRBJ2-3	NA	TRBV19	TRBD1	CASSPLGQGIESAQYF	TGTGCCAGTAGTCCTTTGGGACAGGGGATTGAAAGTGCGCAGTATTTT
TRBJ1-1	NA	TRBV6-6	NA	CASRRTQGMNTEAFF	TGTGCCAGCAGAAGAACTCAGGGGATGAACACTGAAGCTTTCTTT
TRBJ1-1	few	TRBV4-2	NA	CASSLPSRGGGTEAFF	TGTGCCAGCAGCCTACCTAGCAGAGGGGGGGGGACTGAAGCTTTCTTT
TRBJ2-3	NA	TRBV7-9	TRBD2	CASKAGVGDTQYF	TGTGCCAGCAAAGCGGGAGTTGGAGATACGCAGTATTTT
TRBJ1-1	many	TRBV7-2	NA	CASSLVTGRGEAFF	TGTGCCAGCAGCTTAGTGACGGGGCGAGGTGAAGCTTTCTTT
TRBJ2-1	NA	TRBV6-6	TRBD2	CASSSFGAGGLNEQFF	TGTGCCAGCAGTTCCTTTGGAGCGGGAGGGTTGAATGAGCAGTTCTTC
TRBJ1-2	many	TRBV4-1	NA	CASSQDSDGYTF	TGCGCCAGCAGCCAAGATAGTGATGGCTACACCTTC
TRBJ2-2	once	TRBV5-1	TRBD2	CASSAASGRFAGELFF	TGCGCCAGCAGCGCTGCTAGCGGGAGATTCGCCGGGGAGCTGTTTTTT
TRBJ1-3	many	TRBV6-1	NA	CASSPDRSGNTIYF	TGTGCCAGCAGTCCTGACAGATCTGGAAACACCATATATTTT
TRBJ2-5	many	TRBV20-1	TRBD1	CSAYRGETQYF	TGCAGTGCTTACAGGGGGGAGACCCAGTACTTC